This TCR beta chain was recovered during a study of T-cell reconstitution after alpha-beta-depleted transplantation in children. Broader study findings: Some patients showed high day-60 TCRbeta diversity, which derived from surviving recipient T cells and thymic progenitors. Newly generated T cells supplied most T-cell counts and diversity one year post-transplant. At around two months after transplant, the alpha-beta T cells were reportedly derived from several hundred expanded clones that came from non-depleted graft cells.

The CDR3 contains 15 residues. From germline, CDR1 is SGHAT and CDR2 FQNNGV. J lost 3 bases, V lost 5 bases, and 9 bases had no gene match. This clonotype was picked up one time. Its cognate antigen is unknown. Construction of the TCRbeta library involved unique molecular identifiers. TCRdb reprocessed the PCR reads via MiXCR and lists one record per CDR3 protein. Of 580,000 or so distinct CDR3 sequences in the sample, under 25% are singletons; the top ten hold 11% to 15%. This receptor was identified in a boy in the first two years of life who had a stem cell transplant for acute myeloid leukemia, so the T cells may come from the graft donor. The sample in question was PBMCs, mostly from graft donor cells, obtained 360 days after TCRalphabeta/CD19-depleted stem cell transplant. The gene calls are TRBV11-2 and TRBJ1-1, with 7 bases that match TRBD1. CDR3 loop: CASSTRDSEDTEAFF. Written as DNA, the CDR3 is TGTGCCAGCAGCACCCGGGACAGTGAGGACACTGAAGCTTTCTTT.